One sample yielded the 19 T cell receptor beta chains listed below, sequenced in a study of T-cell reconstitution after alpha-beta-depleted transplantation in children. The authors prepared the TCRbeta library with unique molecular identifiers. One entry per CDR3 protein, called by TCRdb with MiXCR from the PCR reads. The sample carries 200,000 to 250,000 distinct CDR3 sequences, around 10% recorded once. Here the sequenced sample was PBMCs from the stem cell graft donor, taken from the stem cell graft. The origin of the receptors is a human donor who donated a stem cell graft to a child with acute lymphoblastic leukemia.

The table lists this clonotype with many counts. The rearrangement uses TRBV7-9 and TRBJ2-5, with D perhaps matching TRBD1 or TRBD2 (5 bases each). V was cut by 4 bases and J by 3 bases, with 12 bases left in between. The CDR3 runs 14 residues. Germline values: CDR1 SEHNR, CDR2 FQNEAQ (reference sequence). The CDR3 sequence: CASSSPGTKETQYF. CDR3 bases: TGTGCCAGCAGCTCCCCGGGGACCAAAGAGACCCAGTACTTC.

This chain links TRBV4-3 with TRBJ2-3, with D perhaps matching TRBD2 (5 bases). The ends were cut back, 1 base at V and 2 bases at J, with 13 bases in the middle. CDR1 is LGHNA, CDR2 YSLEER, per germline. This CDR3 is built from 16 residues. CDR3 nucleotide sequence: TGCGCCAGCAGCCAAGCTATCACTAGAATCACAGATACGCAGTATTTT. Its translation: CASSQAITRITDTQYF.

In this sample, this clonotype turned up many times. The chain links TRBV5-1 to TRBJ2-3; possible D gene TRBD2, 5 bases. This CDR3 is built from 16 residues. CDR1 SGHRS and CDR2 YFSETQ come from the germline V gene. V was trimmed by 0 bases and J by 0 bases, leaving 11 bases between them. CDR3 protein: CASSLASRTSTDTQYF. The CDR3 DNA sequence: TGCGCCAGCAGCTTGGCTTCTCGGACTAGCACAGATACGCAGTATTTT.

The V and J genes are TRBV7-2 and TRBJ1-3; D is undetermined. In germline, CDR1 is SGHTA, CDR2 FQGNSA. Deletions cut 1 base from V and 3 bases from J, with 10 bases between. CDR3 size: 15 residues. The CDR3 spells CASSLDSGSGNTIYF. The CDR3 bases are TGTGCCAGCAGCTTAGACTCAGGAAGTGGAAACACCATATATTTT.

The CDR3 protein is CASSLTGSEGYTF. The CDR3 nucleotides read TGTGCCAGCAGCTTAACAGGGTCGGAGGGCTACACCTTC. This sequence joins TRBV7-2 and TRBJ1-2, with D possibly matching TRBD1 (6 bases). V was pared by 2 bases and J by 8 bases, with 12 bases between. Per germline, CDR1 SGHTA and CDR2 FQGNSA. The CDR3 has 13 amino acids.

The J gene is TRBJ2-3, the V gene TRBV27, with 7 nucleotides matching TRBD1. The CDR3 spans 16 residues. Trimming at V came to 4 bases and at J to 5 bases, leaving 12 bases not matched to a gene. CDR1 and CDR2 (germline): MNHEY, SMNVEV (reference sequence). The CDR3 sequence: CASSSLQGIRGDTQYF. The CDR3 nucleotides are TGTGCCAGCAGTTCCCTACAGGGGATTCGTGGAGATACGCAGTATTTT.

The gene calls are TRBV27 and TRBJ2-2; either TRBD1 or TRBD2 may supply D (6 bases each). The CDR3 has 16 residues. V lost 7 bases to trimming and J lost 2 bases, with 17 bases between them. Germline V gene data show CDR1 as MNHEY and CDR2 as SMNVEV (reference sequence). The CDR3 DNA is TGTGCCAGCATTTCGGGGGCTCGACCTAACACCGGGGAGCTGTTTTTT. Protein sequence: CASISGARPNTGELFF.

The V call is TRBV20-1, the J call TRBJ1-2; D perhaps matches TRBD1 (5 bases). The CDR3 runs 15 residues. V was clipped by 1 base and J by 2 bases, with 14 bases between them. CDR1 is DFQATT, CDR2 SNEGSKA, per germline (reference sequence). The CDR3 protein is CSARVVGRENYGYTF. The CDR3 bases are TGCAGTGCTAGAGTCGTAGGCAGGGAGAACTATGGCTACACCTTC.

The genes are TRBV5-4 and TRBJ1-1; D possibly corresponds to TRBD1 (6 bases). Trimming cost V 0 bases and J 6 bases, with 9 bases left between them. The CDR3 has 13 amino acids. Looked up from germline, CDR1 is SGHNT and CDR2 is YYREEE (reference sequence). The CDR3 loop is CASSLVQGPEAFF. The CDR3 DNA follows: TGTGCCAGCAGCTTGGTACAGGGACCTGAAGCTTTCTTT.

This chain joins TRBV15 and TRBJ1-4, with a weak D call TRBD1 (5 bases). Germline V gene data show CDR1 as LNHNV and CDR2 as YYDKDF (reference sequence). The CDR3 contains 16 residues. Trimming took 1 base from V and 3 from J, leaving 12 bases between them. The CDR3 here is CATSRGGTAANEKLFF. DNA of the CDR3: TGTGCCACCAGCAGAGGTGGGACGGCGGCTAATGAAAAACTGTTTTTT. The full variable domain, its missing parts supplied by reference TRBV15 and TRBJ1-4, is DAMVIQNPRYQVTQFGKPVTLSCSQTLNHNVMYWYQQKSSQAPKLLFHYYDKDFNNEADTPDNFQSRRPNTSFCFLDIRSPGLGDTAMYLCATSRGGTAANEKLFFGSGTQLSVL.

In its sample, this clonotype was seen many times. The rearrangement links TRBV6-5 to TRBJ2-3; D ambiguous. V lost 5 bases and J lost 2, with 17 bases in between. CDR1 MNHEY and CDR2 SVGAGI come from the germline V gene. This CDR3 is built from 16 residues. The CDR3 sequence is CASSHSGKLNTDTQYF. The DNA of the CDR3 is TGTGCCAGCAGTCATAGTGGGAAACTAAACACAGATACGCAGTATTTT.

This clonotype was detected only a few times. J is TRBJ1-2 and V is TRBV6-1, with 8 bases lining up with TRBD1. The length of the CDR3 is 17 residues. Germline values: CDR1 MNHNS, CDR2 SASEGT. V trimming: 4 bases; J trimming: 4 bases; junction bases outside the gene matches: 14. The CDR3 sequence: CASSAEQLTGESYGYTF. The CDR3 DNA follows: TGTGCCAGCAGTGCCGAACAGTTGACAGGGGAGAGCTATGGCTACACCTTC.

This clonotype was detected a few times. The chain employs TRBV4-2 and TRBJ1-6, with a possible D match to TRBD1 (5 bases). The CDR3 extends over 14 amino acids. Germline V gene lookup returns CDR1 LGHNA and CDR2 YNFKEQ. Trimming removed 4 bases from V and 8 bases from J, with 12 bases in between. CDR3 amino acids: CASSPPSGYSPLHF. The CDR3 DNA reads TGTGCCAGCAGCCCTCCCTCAGGGTATTCACCCCTCCACTTT.

This clonotype was counted many times. The V gene is TRBV10-3, the J gene TRBJ2-1; 9 bases line up with TRBD1. Losses at the gene ends were 7 bases for V and 0 bases for J; bases not matched to a gene: 4. The germline V gene has CDR1 ENHRY and CDR2 SYGVKD. The CDR3 runs to 15 residues. This CDR3 is CAIKSTGGSYNEQFF. DNA for the CDR3: TGTGCCATCAAATCGACAGGGGGCTCCTACAATGAGCAGTTCTTC.

The chain recombines TRBV4-2 with TRBJ1-3; D might be TRBD1 (5 bases). From germline, CDR1 is LGHNA and CDR2 YNFKEQ. V dropped 0 bases and J dropped 3 bases, with 12 bases sitting between them. The CDR3 contains 16 residues. CDR3: CASSQEVRGGGNTIYF. For the CDR3, the DNA is TGTGCCAGCAGCCAAGAGGTTCGGGGCGGTGGAAACACCATATATTTT.

J is TRBJ2-2 and V is TRBV5-6, with TRBD1 matching 9 bases. CDR1 is SGHDT and CDR2 is YYEEEE in the germline V gene. The CDR3 is 15 residues long. After removal of 4 bases from V and 5 bases from J, the junction contained 6 bases not matched to a gene. This CDR3 reads CASSGNRGRTGELFF. The CDR3 DNA follows: TGTGCCAGCAGCGGTAACAGGGGGCGGACCGGGGAGCTGTTTTTT.

This clonotype showed up just a few times. The CDR3 here is CASSHARPSGTSYNEQFF. The CDR3 region has the DNA TGCGCCAGCAGCCATGCCCGGCCTAGCGGGACTTCCTACAATGAGCAGTTCTTC. The genes are TRBV4-3 and TRBJ2-1, with TRBD2 identical over 9 bases. V shed 3 bases and J 1 base; nucleotides not matched to a gene: 10. Germline V gene data show CDR1 as LGHNA and CDR2 as YSLEER. The CDR3 contains 18 residues.

The rearrangement joins TRBV6-2 or TRBV6-3 to TRBJ2-7; 12 positions match TRBD1. Germline V gene lookup returns CDR1 MNHEY and CDR2 SVGEGT. Trimming at V came to 6 bases and at J to 4 bases, leaving 10 bases not matched to a gene. The CDR3 is made up of 16 amino acids. The CDR3 sequence: CASSGLGTGGGYEQYF. As DNA, the CDR3 is TGTGCCAGCAGCGGCCTCGGGACAGGGGGCGGGTACGAGCAGTACTTC.

The table lists this clonotype with a few counts. This chain uses TRBV28 with TRBJ2-2; 9 nucleotides agree with TRBD1. The CDR3 runs to 16 residues. Trimming took 5 bases from V and 2 from J; bases not matched to a gene: 6. CDR1 MDHEN and CDR2 SYDVKM come from the germline V gene. In DNA, the CDR3 is TGTGCCAGCAGTCCCGGGGACAGGGTCAACACCGGGGAGCTGTTTTTT. Translation: CASSPGDRVNTGELFF.